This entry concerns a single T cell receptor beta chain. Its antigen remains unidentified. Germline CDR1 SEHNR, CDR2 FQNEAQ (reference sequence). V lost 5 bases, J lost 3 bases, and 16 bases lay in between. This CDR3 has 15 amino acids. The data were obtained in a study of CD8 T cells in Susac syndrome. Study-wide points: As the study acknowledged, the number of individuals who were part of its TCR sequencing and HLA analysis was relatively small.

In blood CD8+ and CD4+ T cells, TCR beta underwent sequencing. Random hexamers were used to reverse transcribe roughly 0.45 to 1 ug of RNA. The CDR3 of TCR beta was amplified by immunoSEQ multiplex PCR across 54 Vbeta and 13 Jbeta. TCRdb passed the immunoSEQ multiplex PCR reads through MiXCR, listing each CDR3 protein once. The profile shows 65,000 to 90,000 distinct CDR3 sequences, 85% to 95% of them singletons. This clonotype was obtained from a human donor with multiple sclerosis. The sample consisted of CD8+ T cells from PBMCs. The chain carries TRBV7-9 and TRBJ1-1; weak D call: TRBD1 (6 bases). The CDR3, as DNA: TGTGCCAGCAGCCAACTACAGGGTGGGGACACTGAAGCTTTCTTT. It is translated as CASSQLQGGDTEAFF.